Listed here are 21 T cell receptor beta chains from one sample, sequenced in a study of T cell clonality in common variable immunodeficiency. This table comes from immunoSEQ multiplex PCR, and its TCRdb copy is limited to in-frame clones, with some not included. Observed in the sample are more than 30,000 clones, none of them singletons. The sequencing sample was made of peripheral blood mononuclear cells. These receptor sequences come from a person aged 18 to 75 in good health.

This clone was counted ten times or more. The sequenced fragment ends 3 residues before the CDR3 boundary, so the rest is inferred from the germline J gene. This chain connects TRBV5-4 to TRBJ1-1; D call uncertain. The CDR3 is 13 residues long. V dropped 2 bases and J dropped 7 bases, with 12 bases sitting between them. CDR1 and CDR2 (germline): SGHNT, YYREEE (reference sequence). CDR3 bases read: TGTGCCAGCAGCTTAGTAAACAGAAATGAA. It yields the protein CASSLVNRNE. The whole CDR3 protein is CASSLVNRNEAFF.

This clone showed up many times. The sequenced fragment ends 3 residues before the CDR3 boundary, so the rest is inferred from the germline J gene. The chain links TRBV5-1 to TRBJ1-1; 11 nucleotides match TRBD1. There are 15 residues in the CDR3. V was pared by 0 bases and J by 4 bases, with 2 bases of the junction left unmatched. CDR1 and CDR2 from the germline V gene are SGHRS and YFSETQ. The sequenced part of the CDR3 DNA is TGCGCCAGCAGCTTGGTGGGACAGGGGGGCACTGAA. This codes for CASSLVGQGGTE. The complete CDR3 reads CASSLVGQGGTEAFF. The variable domain in full, with the rest retrieved from reference TRBV5-1 and TRBJ1-1, is KAGVTQTPRYLIKTRGQQVTLSCSPISGHRSVSWYQQTPGQGLQFLFEYFSETQRNKGNFPGRFSGRQFSNSRSEMNVSTLELGDSALYLCASSLVGQGGTEAFFGQGTRLTVV.

This clone was picked up many times. Read coverage stops 3 residues before the CDR3 terminus; the germline J gene supplies the remainder. The V gene is TRBV5-1, the J gene TRBJ2-5; 7 nucleotides line up with TRBD1. The CDR3 has 16 residues. J gave up 1 base and V 4 bases, and 10 bases lay outside the gene matches. Germline CDR1 reads SGHRS; CDR2 reads YFSETQ. The CDR3 is CASSTSTGYPQETQYF. The sequenced part of the CDR3 DNA is TGCGCCAGCAGCACCTCGACAGGGTACCCCCAAGAGACC.

This clone was seen at least ten times. Sequencing ends 3 residues short of the CDR3 end; the germline J gene provides the rest. The V call is TRBV20-1, the J call TRBJ1-1; D may be TRBD1 (5 bases). Germline assignment: CDR1 DFQATT and CDR2 SNEGSKA (reference sequence). The CDR3 spans 13 residues. Partial CDR3 DNA: TGCAGTGCTAGAGCTCGGGGGGGAAACGGA. Protein sequence: CSARARGGNG. The whole CDR3 sequence reads CSARARGGNGAFF.

This clone appeared many times. The CDR3 end falls 3 residues outside the read, so it is completed with the germline J gene. J is TRBJ1-2 and V is TRBV7-9, with 8 bases lining up with TRBD1. The V gene's germline CDR1 is SEHNR and CDR2 FQNEAQ (reference sequence). After removal of 8 bases from V and 6 bases from J, the junction contained 11 bases not matched to a gene. The CDR3 consists of 14 residues. The CDR3 DNA, read in part, is TGTGCCAGCGCATCTCGATTACAGGGGGATGGC. Translation gives CASASRLQGDG. The full CDR3 sequence reads CASASRLQGDGYTF. The variable domain in full, with the rest retrieved from reference TRBV7-9 and TRBJ1-2, is DTGVSQNPRHKITKRGQNVTFRCDPISEHNRLYWYRQTLGQGPEFLTYFQNEAQLEKSRLLSDRFSAERPKGSFSTLEIQRTEQGDSAMYLCASASRLQGDGYTFGSGTRLTVV.

The sample holds many counts of this clone. The read finishes 3 residues shy of the CDR3 end, and the germline J gene is used to complete it. This chain links TRBV11-1 with TRBJ2-6; D unclear. The CDR3 is made up of 15 amino acids. Trimming stripped 2 bases from V and 0 bases from J, with 5 bases between. CDR1 is SGHAT, CDR2 FQDESV, per germline (reference sequence). The CDR3 DNA, read in part, is TGTGCCAGCAGCTTACGCGTCTCTGGGGCCAACGTC. It encodes CASSLRVSGANV. The full CDR3 reads CASSLRVSGANVLTF. Using reference TRBV11-1 and TRBJ2-6 for the parts outside the CDR3, the full variable domain is EAEVAQSPRYKITEKSQAVAFWCDPISGHATLYWYRQILGQGPELLVQFQDESVVDDSQLPKDRFSAERLKGVDSTLKIQPAELGDSAMYLCASSLRVSGANVLTFGAGSRLTVL.

This clone was detected ten times or more. Read coverage stops 3 residues before the CDR3 terminus; the germline J gene supplies the remainder. The rearrangement joins TRBV20-1 to TRBJ1-1; a weak D match, TRBD1 (6 bases). The V gene's germline CDR1 is DFQATT and CDR2 SNEGSKA (reference sequence). V gave up 8 bases and J gave up 0 bases, with 22 bases separating them. The CDR3 contains 16 residues. Partial CDR3 DNA: TGCAGTTCCACCCAAGGGGGGGGCGGGATGAACACTGAA. This sequence encodes CSSTQGGGGMNTE. The CDR3, in full, reads CSSTQGGGGMNTEAFF.

This clone was counted ten times or more. From the germline J gene comes the end of the CDR3, since the read stops 3 residues before it. This sequence joins TRBV14 and TRBJ1-5; D gene uncertain. The ends were cut back, 4 bases at V and 0 bases at J, with 7 bases in the middle. The CDR3 sequence is 14 residues long. Germline V CDR1 and CDR2: SGHDN, FVKESK. The CDR3 is CASSPSNSNQPQHF. The CDR3 bases that were read are TGTGCCAGCAGCCCCTCTAATAGCAATCAGCCC.

The table lists this clone with many counts. The read gets to within 3 residues of the CDR3 end, and the germline J gene fills in the rest. The J gene is TRBJ2-6, the V gene TRBV12-3 or TRBV12-4; D is unclear. V lost 7 bases, J lost 2 bases, and 12 bases lay in between. This CDR3 has 15 residues. The CDR3 sequence is CASTDPGAGANVLTF. The sequenced CDR3 bases are TGTGCCAGCACTGACCCGGGTGCTGGGGCCAACGTC.

This clone has ten or more counts. The read halts 3 residues ahead of the CDR3 end, with the missing end drawn from the germline J gene. The chain is built from TRBV5-1 and TRBJ1-2, with TRBD1 as a possible D gene (6 bases). The CDR3 is 14 amino acids. V lost 6 bases and J lost 4, with 16 bases in between. Germline values: CDR1 SGHRS, CDR2 YFSETQ. The CDR3 spells CASKNSGQPYGYTF. The CDR3 DNA, read in part, is TGCGCCAGCAAAAACTCCGGACAGCCCTATGGC.

This clone was detected ten times or more. The read stops 3 residues short of the end of the CDR3; the missing end is completed from the germline J gene. The chain joins TRBV28 to TRBJ2-3, with 10 bases that match TRBD2. CDR1 and CDR2 (germline): MDHEN, SYDVKM. V shed 3 bases, J shed 2 bases, and the junction held 11 bases outside the gene matches. This CDR3 is built from 18 residues. Incomplete CDR3 DNA: TGTGCCAGCAGTTTTCTTATCCTAGCGGGAGCCCTCACAGATACG. Protein product: CASSFLILAGALTDT. The complete CDR3 sequence is CASSFLILAGALTDTQYF.

This clone has a count of ten or more. From the germline J gene comes the end of the CDR3, since the read stops 3 residues before it. The J gene is TRBJ2-5, the V gene TRBV11-1; 8 nucleotides agree with TRBD1. The CDR3 runs to 14 residues. J lost 4 bases, V lost 5 bases, and 6 bases had no gene match. CDR1 is SGHAT, CDR2 FQDESV, per germline (reference sequence). Incomplete CDR3 DNA: TGTGCCAGCAGCGCCCTCAGGGGGCCAGAGACC. Encoded protein: CASSALRGPET. The full CDR3 protein reads CASSALRGPETQYF.

The table lists this clone with many counts. The sequenced fragment ends 3 residues before the CDR3 boundary, so the rest is inferred from the germline J gene. The V and J genes are TRBV5-1 and TRBJ2-1; tentative D call: TRBD1 (6 bases). Trimming took off 2 bases at V and 0 bases at J, with 15 bases between the two ends. Germline V gives CDR1 SGHRS, CDR2 YFSETQ. The CDR3 has 17 amino acids. The CDR3 spells CASSFPGHSSSYNEQFF. Partial CDR3 DNA: TGCGCCAGCAGCTTTCCGGGACATTCGAGCTCCTACAATGAG.

At least ten counts were recorded for this clone. The missing CDR3 end, 3 residues past where the read stops, is filled in from the germline J gene. The chain is built from TRBV19 and TRBJ1-1; 7 bases match TRBD1. CDR3 length equals 14 residues. Germline V gene sequence: CDR1 LNHDA, CDR2 SQIVND (reference sequence). Trimming removed 4 bases from V and 4 bases from J; junction bases left unmatched: 6. Here the CDR3 reads CASSKGQESTEAFF. The sequenced part of the CDR3 DNA is TGTGCCAGTAGTAAAGGACAGGAGAGCACTGAA.

This clone was counted ten times or more. The read gets to within 3 residues of the CDR3 end, and the germline J gene fills in the rest. The chain is built from TRBV7-2 and TRBJ2-5; TRBD2 matches 12 bases. The CDR3 is 15 residues long. Germline V lookup: CDR1 SGHTA, CDR2 FQGNSA. Trimming at V came to 4 bases and at J to 5 bases, leaving 5 bases not matched to a gene. CDR3 amino acids: CASSSRLAGVETQYF. The CDR3 DNA, read in part, is TGTGCCAGCAGCTCAAGACTAGCGGGAGTTGAGACC.

This clone has ten or more counts. The read halts 3 residues ahead of the CDR3 end, with the missing end drawn from the germline J gene. This chain connects TRBV20-1 to TRBJ2-3; 14 bases map to TRBD2. The CDR3 is 16 residues long. The germline V gene encodes CDR1 DFQATT and CDR2 SNEGSKA (reference sequence). With 3 bases clipped from V and 6 bases from J, the junction kept 8 bases outside the gene matches. The CDR3 reads CSASGLAGGWRDTQYF. The sequenced part of the CDR3 DNA is TGCAGTGCTAGTGGACTAGCGGGAGGATGGAGGGATACG.

This clone was recorded many times. The CDR3 goes on 3 residues after the read ends, and that part is filled in from the germline J gene. The chain joins TRBV7-8 to TRBJ2-1, with 11 nucleotides matching TRBD2. Losses at the gene ends were 2 bases for V and 6 bases for J; bases not matched to a gene: 3. From germline, CDR1 is SGHVS and CDR2 FQNEAQ. The CDR3 spans 15 residues. The covered CDR3 bases are TGTGCCAGCAGCTTATCCCTAGCGGGAGGCAATGAG. Amino acid sequence: CASSLSLAGGNE. The full CDR3 protein is CASSLSLAGGNEQFF.

This clone was detected ten times or more. From the germline J gene comes the end of the CDR3, since the read stops 3 residues before it. V and J are TRBV19 and TRBJ2-5; 7 positions match TRBD1. Germline CDR1 is LNHDA and CDR2 is SQIVND (reference sequence). The CDR3 sequence is 14 residues long. Germline trimming cut 3 bases from V and 5 bases from J; bases unmatched to any gene: 6. The CDR3 DNA, read in part, is TGTGCCAGTAGTATTACAGGGGCCCGGGAGACC. It encodes CASSITGARET. The CDR3 in its entirety is CASSITGARETQYF.

The table lists this clone with many counts. The sequence runs out 3 residues before the end of the CDR3; the remainder is reconstructed from the germline J gene. This chain links TRBV2 with TRBJ2-1; 7 bases are a match to TRBD1. This CDR3 has 13 residues. V shed 7 bases, J shed 7 bases, and the junction held 7 bases outside the gene matches. The germline V gene encodes CDR1 SNHLY and CDR2 FYNNEI. The part of the CDR3 DNA that was read is TGTGCCAGCAACCCTGACAGGGTGAATGAG. Amino acid sequence: CASNPDRVNE. The CDR3 in its entirety is CASNPDRVNEQFF.

This CDR3 reads CASSPTLGTRTAYEQYF. CDR3 bases read: TGTGCCAGCAGTCCAACCCTAGGGACAAGGACTGCCTACGAG. The chain has TRBV27 and TRBJ2-7; tentative D call: TRBD1 (6 bases). The read falls 3 residues short of the CDR3 end, and the missing part is taken from the germline J gene. The CDR3 totals 17 residues. V was shortened by 5 bases and J by 2 bases, with 22 bases between the two germline ends. The germline gives CDR1 MNHEY, CDR2 SMNVEV (reference sequence).

This clone was counted ten times or more. The read terminates 3 residues ahead of where the CDR3 ends, so the germline J gene completes it. The V gene is TRBV15, the J gene TRBJ2-7; 7 bases map to TRBD1. Germline values: CDR1 LNHNV, CDR2 YYDKDF (reference sequence). The V gene end was trimmed by 1 base and the J gene end by 4 bases; junction bases not matched to a gene: 4. The CDR3 runs to 14 residues. CDR3 region: CATSRVNRGYEQYF. CDR3 DNA, as far as it was read: TGTGCCACCAGCAGAGTTAACAGGGGTTACGAG.